This T cell receptor beta chain was sequenced in a study of T cells in Graves' hyperthyroidism and ophthalmopathy. Study-level information: Pretreatment peripheral blood was obtained at initial diagnosis.

This CDR3 has 14 amino acids. Germline assignment: CDR1 SNHLY and CDR2 FYNNEI. V was cut by 8 bases and J by 5 bases, with 16 bases left in between. TCR beta CDR3 region amplification was performed from RNA transcripts. First-round RT-PCR targeting the TCR CDR3 was performed with the HTBI primer set. TCRdb re-derived calls from the multiplex PCR reads in MiXCR, one entry per CDR3 protein. The sample carries fewer than 900,000 distinct CDR3 sequences, around 19% recorded once. Patients aged 18 to 65 had newly diagnosed hyperthyroidism lasting under 2 months. The sequenced sample was blood. The chain couples TRBV2 to TRBJ2-1; possibly TRBD1 for D (5 bases). The source is a woman between 45 and 65 years old with Graves' hyperthyroidism that later progressed to Graves' ophthalmopathy. CDR3 DNA sequence: TGTGCCAGCCCCCTCGAAGGGGTGGACAATGAGCAGTTCTTC. Its protein product is CASPLEGVDNEQFF.